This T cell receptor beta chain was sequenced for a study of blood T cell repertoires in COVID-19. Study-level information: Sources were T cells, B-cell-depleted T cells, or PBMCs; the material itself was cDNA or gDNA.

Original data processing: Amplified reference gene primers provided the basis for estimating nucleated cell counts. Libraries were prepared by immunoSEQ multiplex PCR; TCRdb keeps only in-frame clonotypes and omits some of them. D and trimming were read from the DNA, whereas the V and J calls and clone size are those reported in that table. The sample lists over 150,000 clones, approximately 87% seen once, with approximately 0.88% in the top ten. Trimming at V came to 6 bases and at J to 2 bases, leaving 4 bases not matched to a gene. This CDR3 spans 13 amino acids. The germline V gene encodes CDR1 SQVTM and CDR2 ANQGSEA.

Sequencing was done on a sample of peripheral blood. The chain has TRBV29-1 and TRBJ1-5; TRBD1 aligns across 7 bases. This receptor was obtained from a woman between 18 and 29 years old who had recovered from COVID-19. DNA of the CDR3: TGCAGCGTGGCAGGGGGTGGCAATCAGCCCCAGCATTTT. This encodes CSVAGGGNQPQHF.